The 8 T cell receptor beta chains below all came from one sample that was sequenced in a study of blood T cell repertoires in COVID-19. Repertoires were generated with immunoSEQ multiplex PCR, while TCRdb's copy carries only in-frame clones and drops some. The sample holds 60,000 to 75,000 clones; 87% are singletons and the top ten take roughly 7.2%. Sequencing used peripheral blood. These receptors all come from a man between 60 and 70 years old with acute or convalescent COVID-19.

The chain is built from TRBV7-6 and TRBJ2-1, with D possibly being TRBD2 (5 bases). The CDR3 runs 12 residues. Germline V gives CDR1 SGHVS, CDR2 FNYEAQ. V lost 4 bases to trimming and J lost 10 bases, with 11 bases between them. CDR3 loop: CASSSTTPEQFF. The CDR3 bases are TGTGCCAGCAGCTCGACTACTCCAGAGCAGTTCTTC.

This chain connects TRBV4-3 to TRBJ1-3; D gene unclear. The CDR3 is 15 residues long. Germline CDR1 is LGHNA and CDR2 is YSLEER. V lost 1 base, J lost 0 bases, and 7 bases lay in between. The CDR3 nucleotides are TGCGCCAGCAGCCAAGCTTCGAGCTCTGGAAACACCATATATTTT. Protein: CASSQASSSGNTIYF.

The chain employs TRBV11-2 and TRBJ1-4; unclear D gene. V was cut by 5 bases and J by 6 bases, with 13 bases left in between. Germline assignment: CDR1 SGHAT and CDR2 FQNNGV. This CDR3 is 14 amino acids long. CDR3 sequence reads: CASSKDTVDEKLFF. As DNA, the CDR3 is TGTGCCAGCAGCAAAGACACAGTCGATGAAAAACTGTTTTTT.

The chain is built from TRBV9 and TRBJ2-4, with D possibly being TRBD2 (5 bases). The germline gives CDR1 SGDLS, CDR2 YYNGEE. Trimming pared 1 base from V and 8 bases from J, leaving 13 bases between. The CDR3 spans 14 residues. DNA of the CDR3: TGTGCCAGCAGCGTATCCCCCGGGCGGGACATTCAGTACTTC. Translating gives CASSVSPGRDIQYF.

The J gene is TRBJ2-5, the V gene TRBV7-3, with 9 bases matching TRBD2. V was pared by 5 bases and J by 4 bases, with 17 bases of the junction left unmatched. CDR3 size: 18 residues. Germline lookup yields CDR1 SGHTA and CDR2 FQGTGA. CDR3 in DNA: TGTGCCAGCAGCAAAACATCGGGACCGCGGGGGGGCGGAGAGACCCAGTACTTC. The encoded protein is CASSKTSGPRGGGETQYF. Together with reference TRBV7-3 and TRBJ2-5, the CDR3 gives the full variable domain: GAGVSQTPSNKVTEKGKYVELRCDPISGHTALYWYRQSLGQGPEFLIYFQGTGAADDSGLPNDRFFAVRPEGSVSTLKIQRTERGDSAVYLCASSKTSGPRGGGETQYFGPGTRLLVL.

The chain combines TRBV18 with TRBJ2-2, with a weak D call TRBD1 (5 bases). Trimming cost V 8 bases and J 1 base, with 20 bases left between them. CDR3 length: 17 residues. Germline loops: CDR1 KGHSH, CDR2 LQKENI. CDR3 residues: CASAPLVGQMNTGELFF. For the CDR3, the DNA is TGTGCCAGCGCCCCGTTAGTAGGACAAATGAACACCGGGGAGCTGTTTTTT. The variable domain in full, with the rest retrieved from reference TRBV18 and TRBJ2-2, is NAGVMQNPRHLVRRRGQEARLRCSPMKGHSHVYWYRQLPEEGLKFMVYLQKENIIDESGMPKERFSAEFPKEGPSILRIQQVVRGDSAAYFCASAPLVGQMNTGELFFGEGSRLTVL.

The chain recombines TRBV4-3 with TRBJ1-2; 9 positions match TRBD1. CDR1 is LGHNA and CDR2 is YSLEER in the germline V gene. The CDR3 is made up of 18 amino acids. Germline trimming cut 0 bases from V and 3 bases from J; bases unmatched to any gene: 11. The CDR3 nucleotides are TGCGCCAGCAGCCAAGAGAGTCAAGGGACAGGGAGTGACTATGGCTACACCTTC. Translated, it gives CASSQESQGTGSDYGYTF.

V usage is TRBV18 and J usage is TRBJ1-2, with TRBD1 matching 7 bases. The J segment lost 6 bases and the V segment lost 1 base, leaving 11 bases of the junction unmatched. Germline CDR1 and CDR2: KGHSH and LQKENI. The CDR3 extends over 16 amino acids. CDR3 nucleotide sequence: TGTGCCAGCTCACCACAGCCGGGACAGTCAATCAATGGCTACACCTTC. This translates into CASSPQPGQSINGYTF.